This TCR beta chain is from a study of blood T cell repertoires in COVID-19. Overall study: COVID-19 samples collected from the United States, Italy and Spain covered acute and convalescent phases. PBMCs, B-cell-depleted T cells, or T cells were the source of the cDNA or gDNA that made up the material.

V was clipped by 4 bases and J by 0 bases, with 11 bases between them. This CDR3 spans 14 amino acids. CDR1 and CDR2 (germline): SGHRS, YFSETQ. The authors' processing: Amplification from reference gene primers served as the basis for estimated nucleated cell counts. Sequencing was performed with immunoSEQ multiplex PCR; in TCRdb, only in-frame clones are kept and a portion is missing. V and J calls and clone size follow that table, whereas D and trimming were derived from the DNA. The sample holds 130,000 or so clones; over 70% are singletons and the top ten take roughly 5.5%. This chain uses TRBV5-1 with TRBJ2-7, with a tentative D call TRBD1 (5 bases). This clonotype originated in a man at least 80 years old with active or convalescent COVID-19. The sample consisted of peripheral blood. The CDR3 nucleotides read TGCGCCAGCAGCGGCTTAGACAGCTCCTACGAGCAGTACTTC. It specifies CASSGLDSSYEQYF.